This TCR beta chain was found in a study of cytomegalovirus exposure and HLA in healthy donors. Findings of the study overall: Near-uniform donor sequencing depth was presumed by presence/absence analyses.

Regarding this clone: Its antigen remains unknown.

The CDR3 extends over 12 amino acids. With 4 bases removed from V and 8 bases from J, the gap between germline ends came to 9 bases. Germline CDR1 and CDR2: ENHRY and SYGVKD. The PCR contained 60 Vbeta and 13 Jbeta primers. The table came from immunoSEQ multiplex PCR; TCRdb's copy has only in-frame clones and leaves some out. Among roughly 200,000 clones listed, roughly 84% were seen once. This clonotype originated in a boy aged 2 to 9 in good health and CMV-seronegative. The sequencing sample was made of PBMCs. V gene TRBV10-3 combines with J gene TRBJ1-3, with a tentative D call TRBD1 (5 bases). The CDR3 DNA sequence: TGTGCCATCAGTGTGGGGGGGGACACCATATATTTT. It specifies CAISVGGDTIYF.